These T cell receptor beta chains were read from a single sample in a study of T cells after yellow fever vaccination. Each CDR3 protein is one row after TCRdb ran MiXCR on the 5' RACE reads. The table lists about 75,000 distinct CDR3 sequences, more than 5.5% of them singletons. Material: CD8+ T cells sorted from PBMCs, obtained roughly 10 days after the first yellow fever vaccination. These receptors were obtained from a man aged 18 to 30 who received the YFV17D yellow fever vaccine. CDR3s include the opening cysteine and the closing phenylalanine or tryptophan. D genes are given only for firm matches. Clone sizes are given selectively: once, few, many, or a class where the clone is expanded.

J: TRBJ2-7; size: few; D: -; V: TRBV10-3; DNA: TGTGCCATCGTCGGGACCGTCGAAACTGGATCCTACGAGCAGTACTTC; CDR3: CAIVGTVETGSYEQYF
J: TRBJ2-2; size: -; D: TRBD2; V: TRBV29-1; DNA: TGCAGCGTTGTAGGGACTAGCGGGGGGGACGGGGAGCTGTTTTTT; CDR3: CSVVGTSGGDGELFF
J: TRBJ2-7; size: few; D: -; V: TRBV7-9; DNA: TGTGCCAGCACCCCAAGGGACACCTACGAGCAGTACTTC; CDR3: CASTPRDTYEQYF
J: TRBJ2-1; size: -; D: -; V: TRBV10-3; DNA: TGTGCCATCAGTACCTTCGGTGGAGTGGCCGAGCAGTTCTTC; CDR3: CAISTFGGVAEQFF
J: TRBJ2-1; size: many; D: TRBD1; V: TRBV10-2; DNA: TGCGCCAGCAGAGCTTACGCGGGACAGGGACACAATGAGCAGTTCTTC; CDR3: CASRAYAGQGHNEQFF
J: TRBJ1-4; size: many; D: -; V: TRBV6-2/TRBV6-3; DNA: TGTGCCAGCAGTTACTCCACCGGGGACTCCCCCTTCTACATAGAGGAAAAACTGTTTTTT; CDR3: CASSYSTGDSPFYIEEKLFF
J: TRBJ2-5; size: many; D: -; V: TRBV3-1; DNA: TGTGCCAGCAGGCAGACATCGGACGGGCAAGAGACCCAGTACTTC; CDR3: CASRQTSDGQETQYF
J: TRBJ2-1; size: many; D: -; V: TRBV7-7; DNA: TGTGCTAGCAGCTTAGCGCTGGGGGGTCCTAACAATGAGCAGTTCTTC; CDR3: CASSLALGGPNNEQFF
J: TRBJ2-2; size: many; D: TRBD1; V: TRBV7-2; DNA: TGTGCCAGCCCCATCAGGGGGCTTACCGGGGAGCTGTTTTTT; CDR3: CASPIRGLTGELFF
J: TRBJ2-2; size: many; D: TRBD1; V: TRBV24-1; DNA: TGTGCCACACAGGGGACCCTCACCGGGGAGCTGTTTTTT; CDR3: CATQGTLTGELFF
J: TRBJ2-7; size: few; D: -; V: TRBV29-1; DNA: TGCAGCGTTGAAAAGAAGGGGGAATCCTACGAGCAGTACTTC; CDR3: CSVEKKGESYEQYF
J: TRBJ2-1; size: few; D: TRBD1; V: TRBV10-3; DNA: TGTGCCATCAGTGATCTACAGGGGTCTGGGGATGAGCAGTTCTTC; CDR3: CAISDLQGSGDEQFF
J: TRBJ1-5; size: few; D: -; V: TRBV7-2; DNA: TGTGCCAGCAGCTTAGACGGTCAGCCCCAGCATTTT; CDR3: CASSLDGQPQHF
J: TRBJ1-2; size: -; D: -; V: TRBV7-9; DNA: TGTGCCAGCAGCCGAGTCCGGGGAACTAACTATGGCTACACCTTC; CDR3: CASSRVRGTNYGYTF
J: TRBJ1-2; size: many; D: TRBD1; V: TRBV4-1; DNA: TGCGCCAGCAGCCAAGAACCTGTAAAAGGGGGCTACTACTATGGCTACACCTTC; CDR3: CASSQEPVKGGYYYGYTF
J: TRBJ1-2; size: -; D: TRBD1; V: TRBV15; DNA: TGTGCCACCAGCGGAGCTAGACCCGACAGGGGGTATGGCTACACCTTC; CDR3: CATSGARPDRGYGYTF
J: TRBJ2-5; size: few; D: TRBD1; V: TRBV24-1; DNA: TGTGCCACCAGTGATTTAGGACAGGGGGGAGAGACCCAGTACTTC; CDR3: CATSDLGQGGETQYF
J: TRBJ1-4; size: few; D: TRBD1; V: TRBV12-3/TRBV12-4; DNA: TGTGCCAGCAGTTTCCGGGGACAGGGGAATGAAAAACTGTTTTTT; CDR3: CASSFRGQGNEKLFF
J: TRBJ1-1; size: many; D: -; V: TRBV7-2; DNA: TGTGCCAGCAGCCGAGGACGGTACATTGACGAAGCTTTCTTT; CDR3: CASSRGRYIDEAFF
J: TRBJ2-4; size: many; D: TRBD2; V: TRBV9; DNA: TGTGCCAGCAGCCCTACCCCCCCCTACACGGGGGGCAAAAACATTCAGTACTTC; CDR3: CASSPTPPYTGGKNIQYF
J: TRBJ2-2; size: -; D: -; V: TRBV6-5; DNA: TGTGCCAGCAGTTCACAGGGTTGGGCGAACACCGGGGAGCTGTTTTTT; CDR3: CASSSQGWANTGELFF
J: TRBJ2-3; size: medium-sized; D: TRBD2; V: TRBV4-2; DNA: TGTGCCAGCAGCCAAGATGTTGTGGGACTAGGTATTCAAGATACGCAGTATTTT; CDR3: CASSQDVVGLGIQDTQYF
J: TRBJ2-1; size: -; D: TRBD2; V: TRBV11-2; DNA: TGTGCCAGCAGCTTGCAATCGGGAGGATACAATGAGCAGTTCTTC; CDR3: CASSLQSGGYNEQFF
J: TRBJ2-1; size: many; D: -; V: TRBV27; DNA: TGTGCCAGCTCCCGCGGGGGCGTCTACAATGAGCAGTTCTTC; CDR3: CASSRGGVYNEQFF
J: TRBJ1-5; size: few; D: TRBD1; V: TRBV7-9; DNA: TGTGCCAGCAGCTCTAGCCGACAGGGGGGCAATCAGCCCCAGCATTTT; CDR3: CASSSSRQGGNQPQHF
J: TRBJ1-5; size: many; D: -; V: TRBV12-3/TRBV12-4; DNA: TGTGCCAGCAGTTTGCTGAGTCAGGGGCCCCAGCATTTT; CDR3: CASSLLSQGPQHF
J: TRBJ2-1; size: few; D: -; V: TRBV15; DNA: TGTGCCACCAGCAGAGATTTGGGGGGCGGGAATGAGCAGTTCTTC; CDR3: CATSRDLGGGNEQFF
J: TRBJ2-6; size: -; D: -; V: TRBV7-9; DNA: TGTGCCAGCAGCTTTAACAGACCCTCTGGGGCCAACGTCCTGACTTTC; CDR3: CASSFNRPSGANVLTF
J: TRBJ1-1; size: few; D: -; V: TRBV6-4; DNA: TGTGCCAGCAGTGTTAGTGGAGGGATTCGTGGGAGGAACACTGAAGCTTTCTTT; CDR3: CASSVSGGIRGRNTEAFF
J: TRBJ2-3; size: few; D: -; V: TRBV28; DNA: TGTGCCAGCAGAGAAGAGGGACTCAACACAGATACGCAGTATTTT; CDR3: CASREEGLNTDTQYF
J: TRBJ2-1; size: many; D: TRBD1; V: TRBV10-2; DNA: TGCGCCAGCAGTGCACAGGGGCCCCCCTGGGGCTTAGGGAATGAGCAGTTCTTC; CDR3: CASSAQGPPWGLGNEQFF
J: TRBJ2-2; size: -; D: TRBD1; V: TRBV7-3; DNA: TGTGCCAGCAGCCCAGTTGGACAGGGTGCCGGGGAGCTGTTTTTT; CDR3: CASSPVGQGAGELFF
J: TRBJ2-3; size: -; D: TRBD1; V: TRBV19; DNA: TGTGCCAGTAGTAGCACAGGGGGAGCAAATACGCAGTATTTT; CDR3: CASSSTGGANTQYF
J: TRBJ2-3; size: many; D: -; V: TRBV20-1; DNA: TGCAGTGCTAGTTACGGGCGCTCTAGCACAGATACGCAGTATTTT; CDR3: CSASYGRSSTDTQYF
J: TRBJ2-1; size: -; D: -; V: TRBV7-9; DNA: TGTGCCAGCAGCTTCGAATACAATGAGCAGTTCTTC; CDR3: CASSFEYNEQFF
J: TRBJ2-7; size: many; D: -; V: TRBV27; DNA: TGTGCCAGCGGGATCACCTCCCTCGGCGCCTACGAGCAGTACTTC; CDR3: CASGITSLGAYEQYF
J: TRBJ1-1; size: few; D: -; V: TRBV5-1; DNA: TGCGCCAGCAGCTTTAATCCAGGGGACCACACTGAAGCTTTCTTT; CDR3: CASSFNPGDHTEAFF
J: TRBJ2-1; size: many; D: -; V: TRBV4-3; DNA: TGCGCCAGCAGCCAAGAAAACTACCAAACATTCTACAATGAGCAGTTCTTC; CDR3: CASSQENYQTFYNEQFF
J: TRBJ2-1; size: -; D: TRBD1; V: TRBV4-1; DNA: TGCGCCAGCAGCCTCCGACAGGGGGCATGGGATGAGCAGTTCTTC; CDR3: CASSLRQGAWDEQFF
J: TRBJ2-7; size: many; D: -; V: TRBV6-1; DNA: TGTGCCGCCGCTCCTAGCTTTACGTACGAGCAGTACTTC; CDR3: CAAAPSFTYEQYF
J: TRBJ1-1; size: few; D: TRBD1; V: TRBV6-2/TRBV6-3; DNA: TGTGCCACCTCGACAGGGCCGAACACTGAAGCTTTCTTT; CDR3: CATSTGPNTEAFF
J: TRBJ1-1; size: many; D: -; V: TRBV6-5; DNA: TGTGCCAGCAGTTTGCCGGACGGGGGGGCCCACACTGAAGCTTTCTTT; CDR3: CASSLPDGGAHTEAFF
J: TRBJ2-1; size: -; D: TRBD2; V: TRBV13; DNA: TGTGCCAGCAGCTTAGTAGCGGGGGAACCGTCCTACAATGAGCAGTTCTTC; CDR3: CASSLVAGEPSYNEQFF
J: TRBJ1-4; size: few; D: -; V: TRBV12-3/TRBV12-4; DNA: TGTGCCAGCAGGGGGGAGGGGAGTGAAAAACTGTTTTTT; CDR3: CASRGEGSEKLFF
J: TRBJ2-7; size: -; D: -; V: TRBV21-1; DNA: TGTGCCAGCAGCAAGGGAGACAGGAGCTCCTACGAGCAGTACTTC; CDR3: CASSKGDRSSYEQYF
J: TRBJ2-2; size: many; D: -; V: TRBV7-6; DNA: TGTGCCAGCAGCTCCGCAGGGGAAACCGGGGAGCTGTTTTTT; CDR3: CASSSAGETGELFF
J: TRBJ2-5; size: -; D: -; V: TRBV6-5; DNA: TGTGCCAGCAGTTACAGGGGTTTCCAAGAGACCCAGTACTTC; CDR3: CASSYRGFQETQYF